This T cell receptor beta chain is from a study of shared clonotypes between healthy human individuals. Study results and caveats: The study drew on few donors, limiting represented genetic and exposure-history diversity. Clonotype sharing among the donors was expected to vary with sequencing depth.

CD8 cells regarded as naive lacked CD45RO, were positively chosen for CCR7, and omitted terminally differentiated effector memory CD45RA+ cells. Germline CDR1 reads SEHNR; CDR2 reads FQNEAQ (reference sequence). There are 16 residues in the CDR3. The V gene lost 3 bases and the J gene lost 2 bases, with 11 bases spanning the gap. Each subset's genomic DNA was split evenly across several immunoSEQ plates. The DNA input per sorted-subset replicate PCR was 150 to 200 ng, corresponding to some 27,000 T cell genomes. Using immunoSEQ multiplex PCR, the repertoire was profiled, and TCRdb retains in-frame clones only, with some absent. The table has around 2,000,000 clones, approximately 95% seen once. A word on this clone: The target antigen is unknown.

This clonotype was sampled from a man aged 18 to 30 in good health. Specimen: naive CD8+ T cells sorted from blood. V and J are TRBV7-9 and TRBJ2-6, with D maybe TRBD2 (6 bases). The CDR3 sequence: CASSFHPGAGANVLTF. As DNA, the CDR3 is TGTGCCAGCAGCTTCCATCCGGGGGCTGGGGCCAACGTCCTGACTTTC.